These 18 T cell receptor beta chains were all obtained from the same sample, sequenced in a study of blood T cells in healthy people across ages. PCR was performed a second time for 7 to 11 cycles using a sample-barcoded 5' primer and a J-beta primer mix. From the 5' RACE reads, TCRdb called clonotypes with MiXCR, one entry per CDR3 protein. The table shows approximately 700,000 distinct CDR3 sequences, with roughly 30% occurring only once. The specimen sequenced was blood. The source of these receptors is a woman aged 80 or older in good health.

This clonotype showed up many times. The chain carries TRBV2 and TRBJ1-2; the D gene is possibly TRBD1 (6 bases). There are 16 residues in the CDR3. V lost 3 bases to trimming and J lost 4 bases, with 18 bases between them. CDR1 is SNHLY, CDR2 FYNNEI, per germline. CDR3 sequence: CASSEAGGGAGYGYTF. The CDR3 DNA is TGTGCCAGCAGTGAGGCCGGCGGGGGCGCGGGCTATGGCTACACCTTC.

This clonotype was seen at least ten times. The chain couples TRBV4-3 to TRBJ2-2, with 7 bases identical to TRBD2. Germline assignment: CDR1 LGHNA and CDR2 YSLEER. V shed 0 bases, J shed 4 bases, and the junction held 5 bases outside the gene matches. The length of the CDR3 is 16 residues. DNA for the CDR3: TGCGCCAGCAGCCAAGATAGGGGACTACCCACCGGGGAGCTGTTTTTT. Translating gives CASSQDRGLPTGELFF.

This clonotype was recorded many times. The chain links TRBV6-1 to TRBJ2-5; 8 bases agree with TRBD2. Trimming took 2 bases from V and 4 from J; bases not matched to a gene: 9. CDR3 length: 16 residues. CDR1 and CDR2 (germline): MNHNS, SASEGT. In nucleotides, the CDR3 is TGTGCCAGCAGTGAAAGTCGAGCGGGAGTCGGAGAGACCCAGTACTTC. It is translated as CASSESRAGVGETQYF.

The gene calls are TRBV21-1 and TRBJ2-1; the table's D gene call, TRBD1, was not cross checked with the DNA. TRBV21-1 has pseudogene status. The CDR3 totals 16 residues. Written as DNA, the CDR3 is TGTGCCAGCAGCAAGAGTACTTACAGGGCCAGCGATGAGCAGTTCTTC. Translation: CASSKSTYRASDEQFF.

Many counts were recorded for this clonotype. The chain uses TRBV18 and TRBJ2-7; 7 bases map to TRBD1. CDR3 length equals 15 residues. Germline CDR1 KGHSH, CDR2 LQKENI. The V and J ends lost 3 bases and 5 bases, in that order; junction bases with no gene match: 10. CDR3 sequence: CASSPQQGQGNEQYF. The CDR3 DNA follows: TGTGCCAGCTCACCCCAACAGGGGCAGGGGAACGAGCAGTACTTC. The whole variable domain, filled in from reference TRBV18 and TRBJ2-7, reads NAGVMQNPRHLVRRRGQEARLRCSPMKGHSHVYWYRQLPEEGLKFMVYLQKENIIDESGMPKERFSAEFPKEGPSILRIQQVVRGDSAAYFCASSPQQGQGNEQYFGPGTRLTVT.

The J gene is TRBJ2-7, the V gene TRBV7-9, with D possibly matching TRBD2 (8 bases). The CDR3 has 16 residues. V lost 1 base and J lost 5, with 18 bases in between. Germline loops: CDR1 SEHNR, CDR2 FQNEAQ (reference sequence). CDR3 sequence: CASSLVVSGGGHEQYF. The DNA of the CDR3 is TGTGCCAGCAGCTTAGTGGTCTCGGGAGGGGGCCACGAGCAGTACTTC.

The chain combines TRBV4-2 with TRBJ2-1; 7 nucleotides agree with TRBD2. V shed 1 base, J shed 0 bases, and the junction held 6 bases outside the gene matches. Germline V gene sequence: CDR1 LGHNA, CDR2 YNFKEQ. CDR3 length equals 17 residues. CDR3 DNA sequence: TGTGCCAGCAGCCAAGGAGGGCGGGGGAGCTCCTACAATGAGCAGTTCTTC. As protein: CASSQGGRGSSYNEQFF.

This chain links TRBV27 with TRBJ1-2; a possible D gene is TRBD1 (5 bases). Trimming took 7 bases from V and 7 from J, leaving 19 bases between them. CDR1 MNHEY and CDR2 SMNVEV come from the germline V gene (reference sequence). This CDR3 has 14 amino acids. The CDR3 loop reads CASISGAGSGGYTF. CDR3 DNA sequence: TGTGCCAGCATTTCCGGGGCAGGGAGTGGTGGCTACACCTTC.

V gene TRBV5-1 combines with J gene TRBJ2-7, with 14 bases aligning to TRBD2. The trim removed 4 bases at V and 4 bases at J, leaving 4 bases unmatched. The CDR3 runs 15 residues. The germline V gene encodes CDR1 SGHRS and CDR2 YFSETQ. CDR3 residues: CASSTGLAGGYEQYF. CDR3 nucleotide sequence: TGCGCCAGCAGCACCGGACTAGCGGGAGGTTACGAGCAGTACTTC.

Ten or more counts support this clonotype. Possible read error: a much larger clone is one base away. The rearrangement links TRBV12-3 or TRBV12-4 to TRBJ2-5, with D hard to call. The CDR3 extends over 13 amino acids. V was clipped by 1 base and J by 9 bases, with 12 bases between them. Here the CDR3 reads CASSLGAGRAQYF. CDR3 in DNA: TGTGCCAGCAGTTTAGGGGCAGGTCGAGCCCAGTACTTC.

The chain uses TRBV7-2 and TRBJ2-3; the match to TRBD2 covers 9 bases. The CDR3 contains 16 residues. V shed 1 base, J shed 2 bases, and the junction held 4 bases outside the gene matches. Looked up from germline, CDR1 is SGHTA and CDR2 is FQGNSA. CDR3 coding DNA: TGTGCCAGCAGCTTAGATCGGACTAGCGTCACAGATACGCAGTATTTT. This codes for CASSLDRTSVTDTQYF. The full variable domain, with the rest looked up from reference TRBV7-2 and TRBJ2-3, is GAGVSQSPSNKVTEKGKDVELRCDPISGHTALYWYRQSLGQGLEFLIYFQGNSAPDKSGLPSDRFSAERTGGSVSTLTIQRTQQEDSAVYLCASSLDRTSVTDTQYFGPGTRLTVL.

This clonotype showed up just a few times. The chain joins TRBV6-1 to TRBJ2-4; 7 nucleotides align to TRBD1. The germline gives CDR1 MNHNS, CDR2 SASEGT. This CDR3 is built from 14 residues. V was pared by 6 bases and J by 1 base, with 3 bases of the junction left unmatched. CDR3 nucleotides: TGTGCCAGCAGCACCAGGGGGGCCAAAAACATTCAGTACTTC. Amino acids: CASSTRGAKNIQYF.

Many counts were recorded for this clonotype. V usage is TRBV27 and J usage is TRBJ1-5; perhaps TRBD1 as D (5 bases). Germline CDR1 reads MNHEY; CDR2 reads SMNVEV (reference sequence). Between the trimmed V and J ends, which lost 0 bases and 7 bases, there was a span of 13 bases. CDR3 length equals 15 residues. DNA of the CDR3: TGTGCCAGCAGTTTATCCTTCGGGGCTGGCCAGCCCCAGCATTTT. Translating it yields CASSLSFGAGQPQHF.

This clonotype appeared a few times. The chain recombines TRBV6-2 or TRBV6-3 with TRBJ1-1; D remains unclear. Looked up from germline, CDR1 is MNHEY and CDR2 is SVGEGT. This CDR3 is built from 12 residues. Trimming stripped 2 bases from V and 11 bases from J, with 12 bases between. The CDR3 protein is CASSYRSLTAFF. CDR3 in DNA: TGTGCCAGCAGTTACAGGTCGTTGACGGCTTTCTTT.

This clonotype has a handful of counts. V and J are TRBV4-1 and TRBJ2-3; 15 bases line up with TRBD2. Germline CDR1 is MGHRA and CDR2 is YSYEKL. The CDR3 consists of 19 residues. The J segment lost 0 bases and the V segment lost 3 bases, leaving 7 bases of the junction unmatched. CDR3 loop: CASSQGTSGGPLSTDTQYF. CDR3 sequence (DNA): TGCGCCAGCAGCCAGGGGACTAGCGGGGGGCCACTTAGCACAGATACGCAGTATTTT.

The CDR3 loop is CSASLDYEQYF. The DNA of the CDR3 is TGCAGTGCTAGCCTTGACTACGAGCAGTACTTC. The chain combines TRBV20-1 with TRBJ2-7; D gene unclear. The CDR3 extends over 11 amino acids. The germline gives CDR1 DFQATT, CDR2 SNEGSKA (reference sequence). V was clipped by 3 bases and J by 3 bases, with 6 bases between them.

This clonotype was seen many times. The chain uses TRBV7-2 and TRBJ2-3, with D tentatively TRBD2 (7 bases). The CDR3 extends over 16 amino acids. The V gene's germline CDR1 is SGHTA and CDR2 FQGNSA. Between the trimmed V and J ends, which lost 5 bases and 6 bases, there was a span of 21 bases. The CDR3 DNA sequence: TGTGCCAGCAGCCCCCCCGGGCGGGGGCGTTGGGATACGCAGTATTTT. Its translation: CASSPPGRGRWDTQYF.

CDR3 sequence reads: CATRTTLTGELFF. Here the CDR3 DNA reads TGTGCTACTAGGACTACACTCACCGGGGAGCTGTTTTTT. The chain couples TRBV7-7 to TRBJ2-2, with D possibly matching TRBD2 (6 bases). From germline, CDR1 is SSHAT and CDR2 FNYEAQ (reference sequence). The CDR3 extends over 13 amino acids.